The next 21 T cell receptor beta chains were all read from a single sample in a study of blood T cells in healthy people across ages. The use of a sample-barcoded 5' primer and a J-beta primer mix characterized a second PCR of roughly 7 to 12 cycles. TCRdb fed the 5' RACE reads into MiXCR, producing one record per CDR3 protein. The sample contains 1.5 million to 2 million distinct CDR3 sequences, roughly 28% of which appear only once. Sequencing input: blood. All receptors come from a woman in her thirties in good health.

In the case of this clonotype: Its ends do not fully match the called genes, so a read error is possible. The rearrangement links TRBV5-5 to TRBJ2-7; D is uncertain. Germline assignment: CDR1 SGHKS and CDR2 YYEKEE (reference sequence). The CDR3 totals 12 residues. The DNA for the CDR3 is TGTACCAGCAGTGACGGCTCCTACGAGCAGTACTTC. The encoded protein is CTSSDGSYEQYF.

Concerning this clonotype itself: A much larger clone lies a single base off, so this may be a read error. The V call is TRBV29-1, the J call TRBJ2-1; D is possibly TRBD1 (7 bases). The CDR3 runs 13 residues. Germline CDR1 SQVTM, CDR2 ANQGSEA. Trimming removed 5 bases at V and 10 bases at J, with 18 bases between. The CDR3, as DNA: TGCAGCGTTACCGGGACAGCGGACTACGAGCAGTTCTTC. Translated, it gives CSVTGTADYEQFF.

The gene calls are TRBV7-2 and TRBJ2-1, with a tentative D call TRBD1 (5 bases). Germline V CDR1 and CDR2: SGHTA, FQGNSA. With 1 base removed from V and 2 bases from J, the gap between germline ends came to 15 bases. This CDR3 is built from 17 residues. This CDR3 is CASSLVLGAGTYNEQFF. The CDR3 coding sequence is TGTGCCAGCAGCTTAGTGTTAGGGGCAGGGACCTACAATGAGCAGTTCTTC.

The rearrangement links TRBV7-9 to TRBJ2-7; D not certain. Trimming shortened V by 5 bases and J by 3 bases, and 11 bases separated the two germline ends. CDR3 length: 13 residues. Germline V gives CDR1 SEHNR, CDR2 FQNEAQ (reference sequence). CDR3 sequence (DNA): TGTGCCAGCAGCCCCAGACTGTTCTACGAGCAGTACTTC. It is translated as CASSPRLFYEQYF.

This clonotype was picked up a small number of times. At one end, the junction sequence differs from germline, possibly due to a read error. The chain carries TRBV6-5 and TRBJ2-7; the D gene is possibly TRBD1 (5 bases). This CDR3 is 14 amino acids long. The germline gives CDR1 MNHEY, CDR2 SVGAGI. The CDR3 DNA reads as TGTGCCGGCAGTTACTCGACAGCTTCCTACGAGCAGTACTTC. Amino acids: CAGSYSTASYEQYF.

This sequence joins TRBV29-1 and TRBJ1-2, with TRBD1 matching over 7 bases. The germline V gene encodes CDR1 SQVTM and CDR2 ANQGSEA. V was pared by 3 bases and J by 0 bases, with 4 bases of the junction left unmatched. This CDR3 has 14 residues. This CDR3 reads CSVEDRISNYGYTF. The CDR3 bases are TGCAGCGTTGAGGACAGGATATCTAACTATGGCTACACCTTC.

This clonotype was observed at least ten times. The chain links TRBV5-1 to TRBJ2-7, with a weak D call TRBD1 (6 bases). Germline values: CDR1 SGHRS, CDR2 YFSETQ. The CDR3 covers 15 residues. Trimming stripped 5 bases from V and 0 bases from J, with 15 bases between. This CDR3 reads CASSSDSHFSYEQYF. DNA of the CDR3: TGCGCCAGCAGTTCGGACAGCCACTTCTCCTACGAGCAGTACTTC. Full variable domain (rest looked up from reference TRBV5-1 and TRBJ2-7): KAGVTQTPRYLIKTRGQQVTLSCSPISGHRSVSWYQQTPGQGLQFLFEYFSETQRNKGNFPGRFSGRQFSNSRSEMNVSTLELGDSALYLCASSSDSHFSYEQYFGPGTRLTVT.

This sequence joins TRBV20-1 and TRBJ2-4; a weak D match, TRBD1 (7 bases). Germline assignment: CDR1 DFQATT and CDR2 SNEGSKA (reference sequence). The CDR3 is made up of 17 amino acids. Trimming stripped 3 bases from V and 1 base from J, with 19 bases between. The CDR3 sequence: CSASDLPPGGAKNIQYF. CDR3 coding DNA: TGCAGTGCTAGTGACCTACCGCCAGGGGGGGCCAAAAACATTCAGTACTTC.

The CDR3 DNA is TGTGCCAGCAGCGTAGAGGGACAGGGGGGGTATGGCTACACCTTC. Translation: CASSVEGQGGYGYTF. The V and J genes are TRBV9 and TRBJ1-2; 11 bases match TRBD1. CDR3 size: 15 residues. Germline values: CDR1 SGDLS, CDR2 YYNGEE. V lost 0 bases to trimming and J lost 5 bases; unmatched junction nucleotides: 3. Combining the CDR3 with reference TRBV9 and TRBJ1-2 gives the whole variable domain DSGVTQTPKHLITATGQRVTLRCSPRSGDLSVYWYQQSLDQGLQFLIQYYNGEERAKGNILERFSAQQFPDLHSELNLSSLELGDSALYFCASSVEGQGGYGYTFGSGTRLTVV.

V gene TRBV6-6 combines with J gene TRBJ2-5; D assignment may be TRBD1 or TRBD2 (6 bases each). Germline V gene sequence: CDR1 MNHNY, CDR2 SVGAGI (reference sequence). Trimming shortened V by 5 bases and J by 5 bases, and 15 bases separated the two germline ends. This CDR3 region has 14 residues. The chain's CDR3 is CASSPQGGRETQYF. Written as DNA, the CDR3 is TGTGCCAGCAGTCCCCAAGGGGGGCGGGAGACCCAGTACTTC.

Ten or more counts support this clonotype. The rearrangement joins TRBV7-2 to TRBJ2-1; D call uncertain. Germline V gives CDR1 SGHTA, CDR2 FQGNSA. CDR3 size: 14 residues. Trimming took 1 base from V and 4 from J, leaving 8 bases between them. The CDR3 nucleotides are TGTGCCAGCAGCTTAGGGCAGCTTTACAATGAGCAGTTCTTC. This encodes CASSLGQLYNEQFF.

The J gene is TRBJ1-5, the V gene TRBV7-2; 8 bases match TRBD1. V gave up 7 bases and J gave up 4 bases; unmatched junction bases: 6. CDR1 is SGHTA, CDR2 FQGNSA, per germline. The CDR3 contains 14 residues. CDR3 protein: CASTLRQGNQPQHF. DNA of the CDR3: TGTGCCAGCACATTACGACAGGGGAATCAGCCCCAGCATTTT.

The rearrangement links TRBV6-4 to TRBJ2-7; D is possibly TRBD2 (6 bases). V gave up 4 bases and J gave up 2 bases, with 24 bases separating them. This CDR3 has 18 residues. Germline values: CDR1 MRHNA, CDR2 SNTAGT. In nucleotides, the CDR3 is TGTGCCAGCAGTGCCGCAAACGAGGAGGGGCCCAGCGCCTACGAGCAGTACTTC. This encodes CASSAANEEGPSAYEQYF.

This clonotype has at least ten counts. The chain is built from TRBV5-6 and TRBJ2-7, with D maybe TRBD1 (5 bases). The V end lost 4 bases, the J end lost 0 bases, and 17 bases lay between the germline ends. CDR1 and CDR2 from the germline V gene are SGHDT and YYEEEE. The CDR3 is 16 residues long. CDR3 protein: CASSVLRQQGSYEQYF. For the CDR3, the DNA is TGTGCCAGCAGCGTCCTGCGTCAGCAGGGCTCCTACGAGCAGTACTTC.

The J gene is TRBJ2-3, the V gene TRBV6-6, with D unclear. CDR1 and CDR2 (germline): MNHNY, SVGAGI (reference sequence). The V gene lost 0 bases and the J gene lost 0 bases, with 10 bases spanning the gap. CDR3 length equals 16 residues. The CDR3 sequence: CASSYSGGLSTDTQYF. As DNA, the CDR3 is TGTGCCAGCAGTTACTCTGGCGGCCTTAGCACAGATACGCAGTATTTT.

In this sample, this clonotype turned up a few times. The chain links TRBV11-2 to TRBJ2-1; 7 nucleotides align to TRBD2. The CDR3 extends over 14 amino acids. V shed 3 bases, J shed 7 bases, and the junction held 6 bases outside the gene matches. Germline V gene lookup returns CDR1 SGHAT and CDR2 FQNNGV. This CDR3 is CASSLTLADNEQFF. The CDR3 nucleotides read TGTGCCAGCAGCTTGACCCTAGCGGATAATGAGCAGTTCTTC.

This clonotype was counted many times. The chain carries TRBV7-6 and TRBJ2-7; 7 nucleotides match TRBD2. V trimming: 4 bases; J trimming: 0 bases; junction bases outside the gene matches: 9. The CDR3 contains 16 residues. Germline assignment: CDR1 SGHVS and CDR2 FNYEAQ. The CDR3 here is CASSSLGRASSYEQYF. The CDR3 DNA reads TGTGCCAGCAGCTCCCTTGGGAGGGCGAGCTCCTACGAGCAGTACTTC.

This rearrangement joins TRBV20-1 to TRBJ2-1, with TRBD2 identical over 8 bases. The assigned J gene may be wrong: the sequence end matches TRBJ2-7 better. CDR3 size: 14 residues. Germline V gene lookup returns CDR1 DFQATT and CDR2 SNEGSKA (reference sequence). CDR3 nucleotide sequence: TGCAGTGCTAGTGCGGGAGGCTCCTACAATGAGCAGTACTTC. Translating gives CSASAGGSYNEQYF.

V usage is TRBV20-1 and J usage is TRBJ2-3; D unclear. Trimming took off 3 bases at V and 8 bases at J, with 12 bases between the two ends. CDR1 is DFQATT, CDR2 SNEGSKA, per germline (reference sequence). CDR3 length: 12 residues. This CDR3 is CSASFRLITQYF. The CDR3 region has the DNA TGCAGTGCTAGTTTCAGGCTGATTACGCAGTATTTT.

This clonotype was found a few times. The rearrangement links TRBV5-5 to TRBJ2-7; D ambiguous. This CDR3 region has 13 residues. Germline CDR1 is SGHKS and CDR2 is YYEKEE (reference sequence). Trimming shortened V by 0 bases and J by 2 bases, and 6 bases separated the two germline ends. The CDR3 region is CASSLAHTYEQYF. CDR3 bases: TGTGCCAGCAGCTTGGCACATACCTACGAGCAGTACTTC.

This clonotype has only a few counts. The chain recombines TRBV6-2 or TRBV6-3 with TRBJ2-4; D not resolved. The CDR3 is 12 residues long. Germline CDR1 reads MNHEY; CDR2 reads SVGEGT. V was clipped by 0 bases and J by 9 bases, with 6 bases between them. Here the CDR3 reads CASSYSIFIQYF. As DNA, the CDR3 is TGTGCCAGCAGTTACTCGATTTTCATTCAGTACTTC.